The 14 T cell receptor beta chains below come from one sample, sequenced in a study of cytomegalovirus exposure and HLA in healthy donors. Use of 60 Vbeta and 13 Jbeta primers characterized the PCR. The table came from immunoSEQ multiplex PCR; TCRdb's copy has only in-frame clones and leaves some out. The sample has 50,000 to 65,000 clones; 82% are singletons. Material: PBMCs. All receptors derive from a woman aged 18-35 years in good health and CMV-seronegative.

The rearrangement links TRBV28 to TRBJ2-7; D unclear. This CDR3 region has 13 residues. V was cut by 4 bases and J by 0 bases, with 7 bases left in between. From germline, CDR1 is MDHEN and CDR2 SYDVKM. CDR3 sequence reads: CASSYTVSYEQYF. CDR3 DNA: TGTGCCAGCAGTTATACAGTCTCCTACGAGCAGTACTTC.

The V and J genes are TRBV28 and TRBJ2-1, with 7 bases fitting TRBD2. Trimming took 3 bases from V and 5 from J; bases not matched to a gene: 13. The length of the CDR3 is 17 residues. CDR1 and CDR2 from the germline V gene are MDHEN and SYDVKM. The CDR3 sequence is CASSLSLGLADNNEQFF. DNA for the CDR3: TGTGCCAGCAGTTTGTCCCTGGGGCTAGCGGATAACAATGAGCAGTTCTTC.

This chain links TRBV7-9 with TRBJ1-5, with 9 bases aligning to TRBD1. The ends lost 3 bases at V and 2 bases at J; junction bases unmatched: 8. Germline CDR1 and CDR2: SEHNR and FQNEAQ (reference sequence). The CDR3 is made up of 17 amino acids. This CDR3 reads CASSFTGGAGGNQPQHF. CDR3 coding DNA: TGTGCCAGCAGCTTCACAGGGGGCGCCGGGGGCAATCAGCCCCAGCATTTT.

CDR3 DNA sequence: TGTGCCAGCAGTGAAGCGCAAGTCGGGGGTGAAAAACTGTTTTTT. As protein: CASSEAQVGGEKLFF. The V call is TRBV2, the J call TRBJ1-4, with D maybe TRBD1 (5 bases). CDR3 length: 15 amino acids. V dropped 0 bases and J dropped 7 bases, with 12 bases sitting between them. Germline V gene sequence: CDR1 SNHLY, CDR2 FYNNEI.

The chain uses TRBV28 and TRBJ1-3, with D unclear. V lost 8 bases and J 3 bases, leaving 8 bases between the germline ends. The CDR3 is 12 amino acids. Germline CDR1 reads MDHEN; CDR2 reads SYDVKM. CDR3 DNA sequence: TGTGCCAGCGGAACGGGTGGAAACACCATATATTTT. Translation gives CASGTGGNTIYF. Together with reference TRBV28 and TRBJ1-3, the CDR3 gives the full variable domain: DVKVTQSSRYLVKRTGEKVFLECVQDMDHENMFWYRQDPGLGLRLIYFSYDVKMKEKGDIPEGYSVSREKKERFSLILESASTNQTSMYLCASGTGGNTIYFGEGSWLTVV.

The chain has TRBV5-1 and TRBJ2-5; 10 bases are shared with TRBD1. With the DNA end fitting TRBJ2-7 better, the J assignment may be wrong. Germline CDR1 SGHRS, CDR2 YFSETQ. The CDR3 has 14 amino acids. The CDR3 coding sequence is TGCGCCAGCAGCCGGGGGACAGGGGCCTACGAGCAGTACTTC. It is translated as CASSRGTGAYEQYF.

The V gene is TRBV5-5, the J gene TRBJ2-7; D not resolved. Trimming removed 0 bases from V and 1 base from J, with 8 bases in between. The CDR3 extends over 14 amino acids. From germline, CDR1 is SGHKS and CDR2 YYEKEE (reference sequence). The CDR3 DNA follows: TGTGCCAGCAGCTTGGCGAGAGAATCCTACGAGCAGTACTTC. It translates to CASSLARESYEQYF.

V and J are TRBV4-1 and TRBJ1-1; 7 bases are shared with TRBD1. The CDR3 covers 15 residues. Germline CDR1 reads MGHRA; CDR2 reads YSYEKL. The ends lost 4 bases at V and 1 base at J; junction bases unmatched: 6. The CDR3 DNA is TGCGCCAGCAGCCTTACAGGGGTTGCGAACACTGAAGCTTTCTTT. Its protein is CASSLTGVANTEAFF.

The chain uses TRBV19 and TRBJ1-1; 10 bases align to TRBD1. After removal of 3 bases from V and 10 bases from J, the junction contained 11 bases not matched to a gene. Germline V lookup: CDR1 LNHDA, CDR2 SQIVND (reference sequence). The CDR3 has 15 residues. CDR3 sequence (DNA): TGTGCCAGTAGTATTCCTCGGACAGGGGGAGCTGTAGCTTTCTTT. Translated, it gives CASSIPRTGGAVAFF.

The chain joins TRBV2 to TRBJ1-6, with 8 bases that match TRBD1. Trimming removed 6 bases from V and 10 bases from J; junction bases left unmatched: 11. The CDR3 runs to 15 residues. Germline loops: CDR1 SNHLY, CDR2 FYNNEI. The CDR3 DNA reads TGTGCCAGCAGCGATCAGGGGGCCGGCAACTCACCCCTCCACTTT. Residues: CASSDQGAGNSPLHF.

This rearrangement joins TRBV30 to TRBJ1-6; D not resolved. Germline loops: CDR1 GTSNPN, CDR2 SVGIG (reference sequence). V lost 2 bases and J lost 0, with 8 bases in between. This CDR3 has 15 residues. CDR3 nucleotides: TGTGCCTGGAGTTTTGGCAGCTCCTATAATTCACCCCTCCACTTT. Protein product: CAWSFGSSYNSPLHF. Using reference TRBV30 and TRBJ1-6 for the parts outside the CDR3, the full variable domain is SQTIHQWPATLVQPVGSPLSLECTVEGTSNPNLYWYRQAAGRGLQLLFYSVGIGQISSEVPQNLSASRPQDRQFILSSKKLLLSDSGFYLCAWSFGSSYNSPLHFGNGTRLTVT.

The chain combines TRBV28 with TRBJ1-2; possible D gene TRBD1, 5 bases. The CDR3 loop spans 15 amino acids. V was clipped by 0 bases and J by 3 bases, with 11 bases between them. Germline V lookup: CDR1 MDHEN, CDR2 SYDVKM. The CDR3 sequence is CASSLWAGRYYGYTF. Written as DNA, the CDR3 is TGTGCCAGCAGTTTATGGGCAGGGCGCTACTATGGCTACACCTTC.

The rearrangement uses TRBV9 and TRBJ1-2; D is possibly TRBD1 (5 bases). The ends were cut back, 0 bases at V and 3 bases at J, with 12 bases in the middle. The CDR3 length is 15 residues. Germline V CDR1 and CDR2: SGDLS, YYNGEE. The CDR3 reads CASSVEQASYYGYTF. The CDR3 DNA follows: TGTGCCAGCAGCGTAGAACAGGCGTCATACTATGGCTACACCTTC.

A few counts support this clone. The V and J genes are TRBV6-5 and TRBJ1-1; TRBD1 agrees at 9 bases. V lost 1 base to trimming and J lost 5 bases; unmatched junction nucleotides: 2. This CDR3 region has 14 residues. CDR1 and CDR2 from the germline V gene are MNHEY and SVGAGI. CDR3 amino acids: CASSYLQGATEAFF. DNA for the CDR3: TGTGCCAGCAGTTACTTACAGGGGGCTACTGAAGCTTTCTTT.